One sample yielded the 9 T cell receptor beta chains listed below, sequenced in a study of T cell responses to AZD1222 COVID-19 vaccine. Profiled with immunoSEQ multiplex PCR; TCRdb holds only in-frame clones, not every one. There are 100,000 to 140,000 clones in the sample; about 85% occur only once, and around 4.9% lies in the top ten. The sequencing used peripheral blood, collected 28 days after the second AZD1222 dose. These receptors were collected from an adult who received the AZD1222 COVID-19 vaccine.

DNA for the CDR3: TGTGCCAGCAGCTTAAGGGCCCAAGAGCGTAACACCATATATTTT. This sequence encodes CASSLRAQERNTIYF. The genes are TRBV11-2 and TRBJ1-3; D is ambiguous. The CDR3 totals 15 residues. The germline V and J ends were trimmed by 2 bases and 7 bases, with 15 bases remaining between them. Germline V gene sequence: CDR1 SGHAT, CDR2 FQNNGV.

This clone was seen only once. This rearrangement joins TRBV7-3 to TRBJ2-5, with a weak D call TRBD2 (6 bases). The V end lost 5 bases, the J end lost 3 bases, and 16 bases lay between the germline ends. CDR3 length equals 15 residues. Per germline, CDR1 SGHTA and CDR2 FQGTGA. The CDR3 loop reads CASSNSGTGEETQYF. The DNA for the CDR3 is TGTGCCAGCAGCAACTCCGGGACGGGGGAAGAGACCCAGTACTTC.

The CDR3 DNA sequence: TGTGCCATGGCGGGCCCCACGACTAGCTATGGCTACACCTTC. Protein product: CAMAGPTTSYGYTF. The J gene is TRBJ1-2, the V gene TRBV10-3; D not resolved. Trimming left V 9 bases short and J 4 bases short, with 18 bases between. The CDR3 length is 14 residues. Per germline, CDR1 ENHRY and CDR2 SYGVKD.

The CDR3, as DNA: TGCAGCGTGAGGCCGGGTGGAGGGTCTGTCTCGGAGCAGTTCTTC. Translating it yields CSVRPGGGSVSEQFF. The V call is TRBV29-1, the J call TRBJ2-1, with D maybe TRBD2 (6 bases). The CDR3 totals 15 residues. Trimming took off 6 bases at V and 10 bases at J, with 25 bases between the two ends. Germline values: CDR1 SQVTM, CDR2 ANQGSEA.

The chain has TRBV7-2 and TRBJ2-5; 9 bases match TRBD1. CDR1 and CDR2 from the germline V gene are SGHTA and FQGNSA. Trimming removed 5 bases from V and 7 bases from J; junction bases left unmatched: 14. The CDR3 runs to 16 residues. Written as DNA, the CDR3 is TGTGCCAGCAGCCCACCAACCAACAGGGGGCTCGGGACCCAGTACTTC. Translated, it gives CASSPPTNRGLGTQYF.

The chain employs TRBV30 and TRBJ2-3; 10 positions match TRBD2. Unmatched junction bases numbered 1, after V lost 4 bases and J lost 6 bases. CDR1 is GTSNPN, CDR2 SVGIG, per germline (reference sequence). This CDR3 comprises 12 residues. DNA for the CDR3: TGTGCCTGGACAGCGGGGGGGGATACGCAGTATTTT. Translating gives CAWTAGGDTQYF.

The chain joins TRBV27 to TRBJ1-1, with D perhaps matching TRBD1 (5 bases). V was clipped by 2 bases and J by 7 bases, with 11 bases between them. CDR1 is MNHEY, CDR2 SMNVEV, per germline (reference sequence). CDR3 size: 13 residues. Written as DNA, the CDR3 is TGTGCCAGCAGTTTAGGCAGGGTTGGTGAAGCTTTCTTT. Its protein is CASSLGRVGEAFF.

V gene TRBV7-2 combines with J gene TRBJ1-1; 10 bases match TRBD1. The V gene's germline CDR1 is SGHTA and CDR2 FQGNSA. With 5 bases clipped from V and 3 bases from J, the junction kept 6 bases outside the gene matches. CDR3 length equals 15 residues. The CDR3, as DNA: TGTGCCAGCAGCCTGACAGGGGGCAGGGACACTGAAGCTTTCTTT. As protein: CASSLTGGRDTEAFF. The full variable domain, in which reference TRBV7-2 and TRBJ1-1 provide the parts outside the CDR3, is GAGVSQSPSNKVTEKGKDVELRCDPISGHTALYWYRQSLGQGLEFLIYFQGNSAPDKSGLPSDRFSAERTGGSVSTLTIQRTQQEDSAVYLCASSLTGGRDTEAFFGQGTRLTVV.

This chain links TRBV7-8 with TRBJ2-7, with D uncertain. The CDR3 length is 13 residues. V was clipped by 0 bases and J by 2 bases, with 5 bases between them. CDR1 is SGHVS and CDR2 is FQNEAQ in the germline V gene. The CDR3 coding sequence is TGTGCCAGCAGCTTAGCGGGCCCCTACGAGCAGTACTTC. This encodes CASSLAGPYEQYF.